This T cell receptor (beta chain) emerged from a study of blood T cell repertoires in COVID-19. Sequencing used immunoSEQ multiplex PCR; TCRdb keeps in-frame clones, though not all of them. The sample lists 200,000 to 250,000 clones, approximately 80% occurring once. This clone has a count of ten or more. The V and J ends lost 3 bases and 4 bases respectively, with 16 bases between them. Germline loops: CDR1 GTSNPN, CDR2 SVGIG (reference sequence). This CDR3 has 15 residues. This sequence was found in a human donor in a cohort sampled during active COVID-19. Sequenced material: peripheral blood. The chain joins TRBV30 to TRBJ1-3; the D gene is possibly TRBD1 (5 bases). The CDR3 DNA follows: TGTGCCTGGAGCCGGGGGACCCTACTCGGAAACACCATATATTTT. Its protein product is CAWSRGTLLGNTIYF.